These 18 T cell receptor beta chains came from one sample sequenced in a study of blood T cell repertoires in COVID-19. Profiling relied on immunoSEQ multiplex PCR, and the TCRdb table lists in-frame clones only, not all of them. The table shows roughly 240,000 clones, with roughly 88% occurring only once. Specimen: PBMCs or T cells enriched from blood (not recorded which). The receptors shown here come from a woman in her thirties or forties with acute COVID-19.

V is TRBV7-6 and J is TRBJ2-1; D not resolved. CDR3 length: 11 residues. CDR1 is SGHVS, CDR2 FNYEAQ, per germline. Trimming removed 1 base at V and 9 bases at J, with 4 bases between. The CDR3, as DNA: TGTGCCAGCAGCTTAGTTCTTGAGCAGTTCTTC. Translated, it gives CASSLVLEQFF.

This chain joins TRBV14 and TRBJ2-3; no clear D. CDR1 is SGHDN and CDR2 is FVKESK in the germline V gene. The CDR3 spans 17 residues. V was clipped by 1 base and J by 2 bases, with 16 bases between them. The CDR3 DNA reads as TGTGCCAGCAGCCAAGCCCGTACGGCGGAGACCACAGATACGCAGTATTTT. Residues: CASSQARTAETTDTQYF.

The J gene is TRBJ1-3, the V gene TRBV28; tentatively, D is TRBD1 (5 bases). The CDR3 loop spans 15 amino acids. Germline V gene data show CDR1 as MDHEN and CDR2 as SYDVKM. V lost 6 bases and J 4 bases, leaving 16 bases between the germline ends. CDR3 nucleotides: TGTGCCAGCAGGTCGCCGGGGGGTAGGGGAAACACCATATATTTT. Protein sequence: CASRSPGGRGNTIYF.

V is TRBV9 and J is TRBJ2-1; TRBD2 matches at 9 bases. Looked up from germline, CDR1 is SGDLS and CDR2 is YYNGEE. Trimming at V came to 4 bases and at J to 7 bases, leaving 6 bases not matched to a gene. This CDR3 spans 14 amino acids. The CDR3 region is CASSRGLARNEQFF. CDR3 DNA: TGTGCCAGCAGCAGGGGACTAGCTAGGAATGAGCAGTTCTTC. The full variable domain, rest sourced from reference TRBV9 and TRBJ2-1, is DSGVTQTPKHLITATGQRVTLRCSPRSGDLSVYWYQQSLDQGLQFLIQYYNGEERAKGNILERFSAQQFPDLHSELNLSSLELGDSALYFCASSRGLARNEQFFGPGTRLTVL.

CDR3 sequence reads: CATSSQSYNEQFF. The CDR3 bases are TGTGCCACCAGCAGTCAGTCCTACAATGAGCAGTTCTTC. The chain carries TRBV15 and TRBJ2-1; D gene ambiguous. V was cut by 3 bases and J by 1 base, with 4 bases left in between. Germline values: CDR1 LNHNV, CDR2 YYDKDF (reference sequence). The CDR3 is 13 amino acids.

This clone has just a few counts. The chain employs TRBV5-5 and TRBJ2-1; D is perhaps TRBD1 (6 bases). The CDR3 spans 16 residues. The germline V and J ends were trimmed by 0 bases and 2 bases, with 12 bases remaining between them. Germline V gene data show CDR1 as SGHKS and CDR2 as YYEKEE (reference sequence). CDR3 coding DNA: TGTGCCAGCAGCTTGGAGGGGGACGGCACCTACAATGAGCAGTTCTTC. Translated: CASSLEGDGTYNEQFF.

The chain employs TRBV5-1 and TRBJ2-3; TRBD1 matches at 9 bases. CDR1 SGHRS and CDR2 YFSETQ come from the germline V gene. Unmatched junction bases numbered 7, after V lost 0 bases and J lost 5 bases. This CDR3 spans 16 amino acids. The CDR3 sequence: CASSLVRTGAGDTQYF. In DNA, the CDR3 is TGCGCCAGCAGCTTGGTTAGGACAGGGGCGGGAGATACGCAGTATTTT.

The chain recombines TRBV9 with TRBJ2-7, with a possible D match to TRBD1 (5 bases). CDR1 and CDR2 from the germline V gene are SGDLS and YYNGEE. This CDR3 has 15 residues. V lost 0 bases, J lost 2 bases, and 12 bases lay in between. The chain's CDR3 is CASSVGRSGPYEQYF. DNA of the CDR3: TGTGCCAGCAGCGTAGGTCGTTCAGGGCCCTACGAGCAGTACTTC.

The CDR3 nucleotides are TGTGCCAGCAGCTTAGTTCAGACAGGGGGGAATGGCTACACCTTC. This translates into CASSLVQTGGNGYTF. The chain couples TRBV7-9 to TRBJ1-2; the match to TRBD1 covers 9 bases. The germline V gene has CDR1 SEHNR and CDR2 FQNEAQ (reference sequence). The CDR3 consists of 15 residues. J lost 6 bases, V lost 1 base, and 6 bases had no gene match.

The rearrangement joins TRBV18 to TRBJ2-7; 9 bases line up with TRBD1. Germline V gives CDR1 KGHSH, CDR2 LQKENI. J lost 6 bases, V lost 3 bases, and 9 bases had no gene match. CDR3 length equals 15 residues. This CDR3 reads CASSPSGTGNFEQYV. The CDR3 nucleotides are TGTGCCAGCTCACCGTCCGGGACAGGGAATTTCGAGCAGTACGTC.

The rearrangement uses TRBV5-1 and TRBJ2-1; weak D call: TRBD2 (6 bases). Trimming left V 4 bases short and J 2 bases short, with 10 bases between. CDR1 is SGHRS, CDR2 YFSETQ, per germline. The CDR3 sequence is 14 residues long. The CDR3 DNA reads TGCGCCAGCAGCGAGACTAGTGCCTACAATGAGCAGTTCTTC. This encodes CASSETSAYNEQFF.

The chain carries TRBV12-2 and TRBJ1-2; the D call of TRBD1 is as the table states it, not checked on the DNA. TRBV12-2 is a listed pseudogene. CDR3 length equals 17 residues. As DNA, the CDR3 is TGTGCAAGTCGCTTGGGGACAGGGGGCGGGGATCCTTATGGCTACACCTTC. Protein: CASRLGTGGGDPYGYTF.

The chain has TRBV10-1 and TRBJ2-3; 7 positions agree with TRBD2. Germline V CDR1 and CDR2: WNHNN, SYGVQD (reference sequence). V lost 4 bases and J lost 3; bases outside the gene matches: 16. The CDR3 runs to 18 residues. CDR3 loop: CASSAGGLAGVTTDTQYF. As DNA, the CDR3 is TGCGCCAGCAGTGCGGGGGGACTCGCGGGAGTGACGACAGATACGCAGTATTTT.

This clone was counted once. The CDR3 sequence is CASSIYGELFF. In DNA, the CDR3 is TGTGCCAGTAGTATTTACGGGGAGCTGTTTTTT. This sequence joins TRBV19 and TRBJ2-2; unclear D gene. V was clipped by 3 bases and J by 7 bases, with 3 bases between them. The germline gives CDR1 LNHDA, CDR2 SQIVND (reference sequence). The CDR3 loop spans 11 amino acids.

The CDR3 nucleotides read TGTGCCAGCAGCTGGGGGGTTAGTCCCTACAATGAGCAGTTCTTC. Translated: CASSWGVSPYNEQFF. The rearrangement links TRBV9 to TRBJ2-1, with D perhaps matching TRBD2 (6 bases). V lost 4 bases and J lost 2, with 13 bases in between. Germline CDR1 reads SGDLS; CDR2 reads YYNGEE. The CDR3 is 15 amino acids.

The chain combines TRBV6-2 or TRBV6-3 with TRBJ1-1; perhaps TRBD1 as D (5 bases). This CDR3 spans 18 amino acids. Germline V gives CDR1 MNHEY, CDR2 SVGEGT. V was cut by 0 bases and J by 2 bases, with 19 bases left in between. The DNA of the CDR3 is TGTGCCAGCAGTTACTCGATGGCAGGGTATAGGAGTAACACTGAAGCTTTCTTT. Translation gives CASSYSMAGYRSNTEAFF.

The chain recombines TRBV5-1 with TRBJ2-7; 9 bases agree with TRBD1. Germline assignment: CDR1 SGHRS and CDR2 YFSETQ. This CDR3 comprises 14 residues. V lost 4 bases and J lost 2; bases outside the gene matches: 4. CDR3 nucleotide sequence: TGCGCCAGCAGCGAAGGACAGGGGACCTACGAGCAGTACGTC. Its translation: CASSEGQGTYEQYV.

V and J are TRBV21-1 and TRBJ2-7; TRBD1, the D gene given by the table, was not confirmed from the DNA. TRBV21-1 represents a pseudogene. This CDR3 is built from 13 residues. The CDR3 region has the DNA TGTGCCAGCAGCACCCACAGGGGGGGCGAGCAGTACGTC. Its protein is CASSTHRGGEQYV.